This is a list of T cell receptor beta chains from one sample in a study of blood T cell repertoires in COVID-19. Produced via immunoSEQ multiplex PCR; TCRdb's table is partial and in-frame only. The sample has about 430,000 clones; roughly nine tenths are singletons. The sequenced material came from PBMCs or T cells enriched from blood (not recorded which). The receptors come from a man younger than 40 who had recovered from COVID-19. CDR3s include the opening cysteine and the closing phenylalanine or tryptophan. The D gene is left open where the match is weak. Clone size is stated in some rows and not others, as once, few, many or a class when expanded.

d_gene,v_gene,j_gene,abundance,CDR3nt,CDR3aa
NA,TRBV27,TRBJ2-1,NA,TGTGCCACCTCCGGACAGAACTACTTCTACAATGAGCAGTTCTTC,CATSGQNYFYNEQFF
NA,TRBV24-1,TRBJ1-2,NA,TGTGCCACCAGTGATCTGACATCTTATGGCTACACCTTC,CATSDLTSYGYTF
NA,TRBV7-6,TRBJ2-5,NA,TGTGCCAGCAGCCCAAATAGGGGCGCCCAGTACTTC,CASSPNRGAQYF
NA,TRBV28,TRBJ1-1,NA,TGTGCCAGCAGTTCGATCACCGGGACATCTTGGGCTGAAGCTTTCTTT,CASSSITGTSWAEAFF
TRBD2,TRBV30,TRBJ2-2,NA,TGTGCCTGGAGTGGACTAGCGGGAACGGACACCGGGGAGCTGTTTTTT,CAWSGLAGTDTGELFF
NA,TRBV14,TRBJ1-1,NA,TGTGCCAGCAGCCAATATGCAGGGGCCACTGAAGCTTTCTTT,CASSQYAGATEAFF
NA,TRBV2,TRBJ2-7,NA,TGTGCCAGCACTGAACAGGGTGCCAACGAGCAGTACTTC,CASTEQGANEQYF
NA,TRBV5-6,TRBJ1-1,NA,TGTGCCAGCAGCTTGGGGCAGGGAGGGGTGAACACTGAAGCTTTCTTT,CASSLGQGGVNTEAFF
TRBD1,TRBV2,TRBJ2-7,NA,TGTGCCAGCAGGCCCCCGGGACAGGGGTCCTACGAGCAGTACTTC,CASRPPGQGSYEQYF
NA,TRBV30,TRBJ2-1,NA,TGTGCCTGGAGTGTACACAGCTACAATGAGCAGTTCTTC,CAWSVHSYNEQFF
NA,TRBV5-6,TRBJ1-4,NA,TGTGCCAGCAGCTTGTTAGGCGCGGGTGAAAAACTGTTTTTT,CASSLLGAGEKLFF
TRBD1,TRBV5-8,TRBJ2-7,NA,TGTGCCAGCAGCTTGGAGGGGACAGGGCCCCTCGAGCAGTACTTC,CASSLEGTGPLEQYF
TRBD1,TRBV6-5,TRBJ1-4,NA,TGTGCCAGCAGGGAGGGACAGCTTAATGAAAAACTGTTTTTT,CASREGQLNEKLFF
TRBD2,TRBV7-6,TRBJ2-1,NA,TGTGCCAGCAGCGGTGGACTAGCGGGAGGGAATGAGCAGTTCTTC,CASSGGLAGGNEQFF
TRBD1,TRBV5-1,TRBJ2-7,NA,TGCGCCAGCAGCTCCGGGACAGGGGTCTCCTACGAGCAGTACTTC,CASSSGTGVSYEQYF
TRBD2,TRBV5-1,TRBJ2-1,few,TGCGCCACCCGACTAGCGGGAGGGTCATTTGATGAGCAGTTCTTC,CATRLAGGSFDEQFF
TRBD2,TRBV5-1,TRBJ2-7,NA,TGCGCCAGCAGTTCTAGCGGGAGTTTCTACGAGCAGTACTTC,CASSSSGSFYEQYF
NA,TRBV24-1,TRBJ2-2,NA,TGTGCCACCAGTGACACCGCGAAATTTTCCGGGGAGCTGTTTTTT,CATSDTAKFSGELFF
TRBD1,TRBV13,TRBJ1-1,NA,TGTGCCAGCAGCCCGACAGGGGGCCAGTGGGACACTGAAGCTTTCTTT,CASSPTGGQWDTEAFF
TRBD2,TRBV6-5,TRBJ2-1,NA,TGTGCCAGCAGTTACTCGCTACTAGCGGGAGCCAATGAGCAGTTCTTC,CASSYSLLAGANEQFF
TRBD1,TRBV6-6,TRBJ1-1,NA,TGTGCCAGCAGCCCAACAGGGGTCGACACTGAAGCTTTCTTT,CASSPTGVDTEAFF
TRBD1,TRBV11-2,TRBJ1-3,few,TGTGCCAGCAGTCGAAAAGGGGGCTTCGGAAACACCATATATTTT,CASSRKGGFGNTIYF
TRBD1,TRBV12-3/TRBV12-4,TRBJ1-2,NA,TGTGCCAGCAGGGCAGGGGGCGGCTACACCTTC,CASRAGGGYTF
NA,TRBV4-1,TRBJ1-1,NA,TGCGCCAGCAGCCTTACAGGGACTGAAGCTTTCTTT,CASSLTGTEAFF
NA,TRBV9,TRBJ2-2,NA,TGTGCCAGCAGCGTAGAGAACGTGGGAGTGGACGGGGAGCTGTTTTTT,CASSVENVGVDGELFF
TRBD1,TRBV19,TRBJ2-7,NA,TGTGCCAGTAGTATTGGGACAGGGGGCTCCTACGAGCAGTACTTC,CASSIGTGGSYEQYF
NA,TRBV15,TRBJ1-2,few,TGTGCCACCAGCAGCCAGGGTGATGGCTACACCTTC,CATSSQGDGYTF
NA,TRBV7-2,TRBJ2-5,NA,TGTGCCAGCAGCTTCCAGGGTAGCCAAGAGACCCAGTACTTC,CASSFQGSQETQYF
NA,TRBV5-1,TRBJ2-3,once,TGCGCCAGCAGCTTGGACACCAGTACGGATACGCAGTATTTT,CASSLDTSTDTQYF
TRBD1,TRBV11-2,TRBJ2-3,NA,TGTGCCAGCAGCTTATCGCGACAGGGGCTTAGTTGGGCAGATACGCAGTATTTT,CASSLSRQGLSWADTQYF
NA,TRBV7-9,TRBJ2-7,once,TGTGCCAGCAGCTTAGACCCCACAGGGGAGCAGTACTTC,CASSLDPTGEQYF
TRBD1,TRBV7-2,TRBJ2-3,NA,TGTGCCAGCAGCCCCGGACAGGGTAGCACAGATACGCAGTATTTT,CASSPGQGSTDTQYF
NA,TRBV11-1,TRBJ2-6,NA,TGTGCCAGCAGCCCAGGATACTCTGGGGCCAACGTCCTGACTTTC,CASSPGYSGANVLTF
TRBD1,TRBV19,TRBJ2-7,NA,TGTGCCAGTAGTCTCGGACAGGGGAAAGACTACGAGCAGTACTTC,CASSLGQGKDYEQYF
TRBD1,TRBV2,TRBJ2-7,NA,TGTGCCAGCAATGGACAGGGCCTTTACGAGCAGTACTTC,CASNGQGLYEQYF
TRBD2,TRBV2,TRBJ2-3,NA,TGTGCCAGCAGTAGGACTAGCGGGAGGGCCAATCGCACAGATACGCAGTATTTT,CASSRTSGRANRTDTQYF
NA,TRBV28,TRBJ1-1,NA,TGTGCCAGCAGTTTGTGGAGCACTGAAGCTTTCTTT,CASSLWSTEAFF
TRBD2,TRBV29-1,TRBJ2-1,NA,TGCAGCGTTTCCAAACTAGCGGGAGTTGGTAATGAGCAGTTCTTC,CSVSKLAGVGNEQFF
TRBD2,TRBV7-9,TRBJ2-1,NA,TGTGCCAGCAGCGGGACTAGCGGGAACAATGAGCAGTTCTTC,CASSGTSGNNEQFF
NA,TRBV11-2,TRBJ2-7,NA,TGTGCCAGCAGCTCGAGCTACGAGCAGTACTTC,CASSSSYEQYF
NA,TRBV7-6,TRBJ2-1,once,TGTGCCAGCAGGCCAACTCCGAGCTCCTACAATGAGCAGTTCTTC,CASRPTPSSYNEQFF
NA,TRBV4-2,TRBJ1-2,NA,TGTGCCAGCAGCCAAAAGAGGGCCAGCGGCTATGGCTACACCTTC,CASSQKRASGYGYTF
NA,TRBV10-3,TRBJ2-7,NA,TGTGCCATCACTCAAACGAGCGGACCCTACGAGCAGTACTTC,CAITQTSGPYEQYF
TRBD1,TRBV5-4,TRBJ1-6,NA,TGTGCCAGCAGCTTTGGGGGAGGACAGGACTCTTCACCCCTCCACTTT,CASSFGGGQDSSPLHF
NA,TRBV4-1,TRBJ1-3,NA,TGCGCCAGCAGCCAAGATCACTCGGCTGGAAACACCATATATTTT,CASSQDHSAGNTIYF
TRBD1,TRBV4-1,TRBJ1-2,few,TGCGCCAGCAGCCAAGACTCACTCGTCTCGGACAGGGAGGCCTATGGCTACACCTTC,CASSQDSLVSDREAYGYTF
TRBD1,TRBV19,TRBJ2-6,NA,TGTGCCAGTTCAGTGGGGACAGTGGGGGCCAACGTCCTGACTTTC,CASSVGTVGANVLTF
NA,TRBV4-1,TRBJ1-4,NA,TGCGCCAGCAGCCAAGAAAACGGGGAAAAACTGTTTTTT,CASSQENGEKLFF
NA,TRBV15,TRBJ1-2,once,TGTGCCACCAGCCGATACCTTCCGCCGGGGGGCGGTTATGGCTACACCTTC,CATSRYLPPGGGYGYTF
NA,TRBV5-6,TRBJ1-6,NA,TGTGCCAGCAGCTTGTTCACAGATAATTCACCCCTCCACTTT,CASSLFTDNSPLHF
NA,TRBV30,TRBJ1-5,NA,TGTGCCTGGAGTGCCGGGCCAAATAGCGATCAGCCCCAGCATTTT,CAWSAGPNSDQPQHF
NA,TRBV5-1,TRBJ1-6,NA,TGCGCCAGCAGCTCCGGATCCGGAGGGGAGTACTCACCCCTCCACTTT,CASSSGSGGEYSPLHF